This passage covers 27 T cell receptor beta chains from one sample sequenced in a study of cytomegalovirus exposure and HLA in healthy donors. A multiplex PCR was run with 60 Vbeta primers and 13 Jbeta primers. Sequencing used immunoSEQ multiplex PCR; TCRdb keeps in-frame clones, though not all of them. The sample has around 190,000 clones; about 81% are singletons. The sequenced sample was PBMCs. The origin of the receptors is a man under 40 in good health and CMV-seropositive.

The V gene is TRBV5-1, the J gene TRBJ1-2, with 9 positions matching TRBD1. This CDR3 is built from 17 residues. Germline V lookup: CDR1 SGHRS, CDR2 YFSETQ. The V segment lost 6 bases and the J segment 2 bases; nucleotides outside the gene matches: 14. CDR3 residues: CASTHGTGSDPNYGYTF. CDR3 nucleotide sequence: TGCGCCAGCACGCACGGGACAGGGTCGGACCCCAACTATGGCTACACCTTC.

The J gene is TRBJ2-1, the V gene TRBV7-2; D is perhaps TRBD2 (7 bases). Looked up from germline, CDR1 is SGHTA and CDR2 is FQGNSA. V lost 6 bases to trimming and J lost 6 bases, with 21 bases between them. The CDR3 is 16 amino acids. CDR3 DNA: TGTGCCAGCAGTCCCCCGGACGGGGGGCTCGGCAATGAGCAGTTCTTC. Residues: CASSPPDGGLGNEQFF.

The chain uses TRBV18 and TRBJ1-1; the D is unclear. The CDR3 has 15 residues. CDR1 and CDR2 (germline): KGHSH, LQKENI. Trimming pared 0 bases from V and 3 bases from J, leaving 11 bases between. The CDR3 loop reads CASSPPSSRHTEAFF. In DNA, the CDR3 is TGTGCCAGCTCACCACCTTCTTCTAGGCACACTGAAGCTTTCTTT.

The CDR3 reads CASSEFSRASYGYTF. CDR3 DNA sequence: TGTGCCAGTTCAGAATTTTCCAGGGCCTCCTATGGCTACACCTTC. The V gene is TRBV28, the J gene TRBJ1-2; D possibly corresponds to TRBD1 (5 bases). Trimming cost V 9 bases and J 4 bases, with 21 bases left between them. The CDR3 has 15 amino acids. Germline CDR1 MDHEN, CDR2 SYDVKM.

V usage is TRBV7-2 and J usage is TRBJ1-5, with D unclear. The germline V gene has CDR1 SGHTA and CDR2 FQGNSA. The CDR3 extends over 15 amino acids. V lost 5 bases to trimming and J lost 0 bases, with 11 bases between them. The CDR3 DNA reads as TGTGCCAGCAGCCGAGACACGAATAGCAATCAGCCCCAGCATTTT. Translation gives CASSRDTNSNQPQHF.

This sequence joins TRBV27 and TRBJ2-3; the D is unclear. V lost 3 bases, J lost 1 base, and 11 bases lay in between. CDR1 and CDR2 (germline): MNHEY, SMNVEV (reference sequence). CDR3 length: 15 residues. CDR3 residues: CASSFALRGTDTQYF. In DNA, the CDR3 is TGTGCCAGCAGTTTTGCCCTTCGGGGCACAGATACGCAGTATTTT.

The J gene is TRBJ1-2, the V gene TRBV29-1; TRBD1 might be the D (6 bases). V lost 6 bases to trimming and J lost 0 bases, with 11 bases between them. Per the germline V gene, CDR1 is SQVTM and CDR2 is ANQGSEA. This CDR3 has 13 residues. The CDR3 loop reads CSVSTGANYGYTF. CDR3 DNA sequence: TGCAGCGTCTCGACAGGCGCTAACTATGGCTACACCTTC.

DNA of the CDR3: TGTGCCAGCAAGTTGACAGGGGCTAAGACTGAAGCTTTCTTT. This gives the protein CASKLTGAKTEAFF. The chain joins TRBV27 to TRBJ1-1; 8 nucleotides align to TRBD1. Germline V gives CDR1 MNHEY, CDR2 SMNVEV (reference sequence). V lost 7 bases to trimming and J lost 5 bases; unmatched junction nucleotides: 9. This CDR3 contains 14 residues.

CDR3 residues: CASTPVSGEGDEQYF. The DNA of the CDR3 is TGTGCCAGCACCCCGGTCTCAGGGGAGGGCGACGAGCAGTACTTC. This rearrangement joins TRBV21-1 to TRBJ2-7; TRBD2 is the table's D call, not checked against the DNA. TRBV21-1 is a pseudogene locus. The CDR3 extends over 15 amino acids.

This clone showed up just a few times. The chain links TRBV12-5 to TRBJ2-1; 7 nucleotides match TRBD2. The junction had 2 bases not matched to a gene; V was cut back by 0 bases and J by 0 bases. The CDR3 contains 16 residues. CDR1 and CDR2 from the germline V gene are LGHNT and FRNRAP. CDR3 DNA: TGTGCTAGTGGTTTGGTAGCGGGGATCTCCTACAATGAGCAGTTCTTC. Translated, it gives CASGLVAGISYNEQFF.

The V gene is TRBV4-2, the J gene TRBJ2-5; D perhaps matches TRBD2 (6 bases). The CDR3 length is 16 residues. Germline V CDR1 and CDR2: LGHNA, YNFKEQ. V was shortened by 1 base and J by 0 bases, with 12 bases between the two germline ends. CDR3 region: CASSQVGRDYQETQYF. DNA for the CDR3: TGTGCCAGCAGCCAAGTGGGGCGGGACTACCAAGAGACCCAGTACTTC.

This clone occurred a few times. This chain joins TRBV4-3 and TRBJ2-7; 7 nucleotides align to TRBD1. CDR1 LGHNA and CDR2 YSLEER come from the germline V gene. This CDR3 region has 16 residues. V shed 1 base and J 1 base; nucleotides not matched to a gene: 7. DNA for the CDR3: TGCGCCAGCAGCCAAGGCCTCCGGGACAGATCCTACGAGCAGTACTTC. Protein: CASSQGLRDRSYEQYF.

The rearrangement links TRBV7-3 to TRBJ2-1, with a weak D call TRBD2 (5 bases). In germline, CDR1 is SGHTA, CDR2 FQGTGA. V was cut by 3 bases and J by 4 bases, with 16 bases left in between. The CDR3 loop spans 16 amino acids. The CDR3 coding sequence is TGTGCCAGCAGCTTTTCGGACTCAGCAAGGTACAATGAGCAGTTCTTC. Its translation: CASSFSDSARYNEQFF.

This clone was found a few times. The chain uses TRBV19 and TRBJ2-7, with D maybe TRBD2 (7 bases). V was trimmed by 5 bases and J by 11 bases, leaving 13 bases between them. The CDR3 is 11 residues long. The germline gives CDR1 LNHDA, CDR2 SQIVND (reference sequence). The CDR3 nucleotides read TGTGCCAGTAGTCCAGGGGAGGGGAAGTACTTC. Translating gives CASSPGEGKYF.

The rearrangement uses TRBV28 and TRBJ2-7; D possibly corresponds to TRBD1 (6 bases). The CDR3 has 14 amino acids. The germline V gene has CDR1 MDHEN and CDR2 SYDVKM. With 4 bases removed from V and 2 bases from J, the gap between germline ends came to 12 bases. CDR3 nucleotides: TGTGCCAGCAGTTCCCGAGACAGGACCTACGAGCAGTACTTC. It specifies CASSSRDRTYEQYF.

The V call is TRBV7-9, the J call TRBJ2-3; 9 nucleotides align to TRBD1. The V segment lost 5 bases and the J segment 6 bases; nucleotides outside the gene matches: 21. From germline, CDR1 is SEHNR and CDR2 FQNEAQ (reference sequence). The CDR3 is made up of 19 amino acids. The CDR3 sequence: CASSTDRGLYLGGADTQYF. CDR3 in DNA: TGTGCCAGCAGCACCGACAGGGGGTTATATCTAGGGGGAGCCGATACGCAGTATTTT.

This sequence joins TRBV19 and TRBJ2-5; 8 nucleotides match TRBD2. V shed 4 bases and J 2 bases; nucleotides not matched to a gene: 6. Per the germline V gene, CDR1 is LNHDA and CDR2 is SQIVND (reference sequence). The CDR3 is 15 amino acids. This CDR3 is CASSTGLGAQETQYF. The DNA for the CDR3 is TGTGCCAGTAGTACGGGACTAGGGGCACAAGAGACCCAGTACTTC.

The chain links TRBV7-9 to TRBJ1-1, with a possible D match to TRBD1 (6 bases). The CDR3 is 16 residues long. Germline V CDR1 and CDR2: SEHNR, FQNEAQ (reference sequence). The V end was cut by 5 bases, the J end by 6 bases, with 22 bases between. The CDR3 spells CASSLDGIGGRSEAFF. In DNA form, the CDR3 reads TGTGCCAGCAGCCTAGATGGGATAGGGGGAAGGTCTGAAGCTTTCTTT.

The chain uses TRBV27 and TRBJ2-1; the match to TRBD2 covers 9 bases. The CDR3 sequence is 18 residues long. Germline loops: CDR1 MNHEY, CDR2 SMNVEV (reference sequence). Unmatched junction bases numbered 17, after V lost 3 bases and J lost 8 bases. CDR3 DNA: TGTGCCAGCAGTTTGCTACCGGGACTAGCCCTTCCCCCATATGAGCAGTTCTTC. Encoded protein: CASSLLPGLALPPYEQFF.

Here the CDR3 DNA reads TGTGCCAGCAGTCCCGTAGGCACAGATACGCAGTATTTT. Amino acids: CASSPVGTDTQYF. This chain links TRBV6-6 with TRBJ2-3; D call uncertain. The V end lost 5 bases, the J end lost 1 base, and 7 bases lay between the germline ends. Germline V gene sequence: CDR1 MNHNY, CDR2 SVGAGI (reference sequence). This CDR3 spans 13 amino acids.

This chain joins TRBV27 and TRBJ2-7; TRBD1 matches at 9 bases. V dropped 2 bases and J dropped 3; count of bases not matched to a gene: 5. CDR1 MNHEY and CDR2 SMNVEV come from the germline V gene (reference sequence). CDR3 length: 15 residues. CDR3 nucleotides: TGTGCCAGCAGTTTACCGAGGACAGGGGACTACGAGCAGTACTTC. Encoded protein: CASSLPRTGDYEQYF.

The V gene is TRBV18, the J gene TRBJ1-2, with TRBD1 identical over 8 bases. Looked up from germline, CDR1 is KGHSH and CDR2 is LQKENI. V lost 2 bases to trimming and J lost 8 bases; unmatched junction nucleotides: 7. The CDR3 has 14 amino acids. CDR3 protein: CASSPGRGREGYTF. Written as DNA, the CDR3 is TGTGCCAGCTCACCAGGCAGGGGGCGCGAAGGCTACACCTTC.

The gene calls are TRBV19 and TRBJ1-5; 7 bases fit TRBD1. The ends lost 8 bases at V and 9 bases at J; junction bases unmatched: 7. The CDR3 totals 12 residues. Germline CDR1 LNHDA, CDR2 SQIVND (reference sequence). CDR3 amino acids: CASAQGWGPQHF. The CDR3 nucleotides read TGTGCCAGTGCACAGGGGTGGGGGCCCCAGCATTTT.

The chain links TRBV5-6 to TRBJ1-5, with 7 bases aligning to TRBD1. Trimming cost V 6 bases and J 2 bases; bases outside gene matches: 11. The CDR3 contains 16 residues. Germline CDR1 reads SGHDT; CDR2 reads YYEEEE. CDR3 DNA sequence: TGTGCCAGCAACCTATTTTACAGGGGAGGCAATCAGCCCCAGCATTTT. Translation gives CASNLFYRGGNQPQHF.

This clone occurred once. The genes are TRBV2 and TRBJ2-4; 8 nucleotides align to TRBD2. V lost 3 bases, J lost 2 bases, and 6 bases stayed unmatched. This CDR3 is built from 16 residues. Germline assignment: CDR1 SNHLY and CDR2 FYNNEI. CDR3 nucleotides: TGTGCCAGCAGTGAGGAGGTAGCGGGGACCAAAAACATTCAGTACTTC. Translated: CASSEEVAGTKNIQYF.

Here the CDR3 DNA reads TGCGCCAGCAAAGGGGAAGAGACCCAGTACTTC. Its protein is CASKGEETQYF. The rearrangement joins TRBV5-1 to TRBJ2-5; weak D call: TRBD1 (5 bases). The V end lost 6 bases, the J end lost 3 bases, and 6 bases lay between the germline ends. The CDR3 loop spans 11 amino acids. Per the germline V gene, CDR1 is SGHRS and CDR2 is YFSETQ.

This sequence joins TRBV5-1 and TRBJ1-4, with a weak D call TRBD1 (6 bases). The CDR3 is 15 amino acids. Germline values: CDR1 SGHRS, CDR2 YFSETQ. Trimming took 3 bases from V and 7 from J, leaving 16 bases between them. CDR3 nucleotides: TGCGCCAGCAGCTCCGCGACAGGCGGGAGTGAAAAACTGTTTTTT. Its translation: CASSSATGGSEKLFF.